These 11 T cell receptor beta chains were all obtained from the same sample, sequenced in a study of blood T cell repertoires in COVID-19. Assay used: immunoSEQ multiplex PCR; TCRdb lists only in-frame clones, some missing. The table shows under 400,000 clones, with around nine tenths occurring only once. The sequencing sample was made of PBMCs or T cells enriched from blood (not recorded which). All receptors come from a woman aged 25-40 years who had been exposed to COVID-19.

The chain couples TRBV5-1 to TRBJ1-4; D is unclear. Germline V gene sequence: CDR1 SGHRS, CDR2 YFSETQ. The CDR3 loop spans 12 amino acids. CDR3 residues: CAIPGGNEKLFF. CDR3 DNA: TGCGCGATTCCAGGAGGGAATGAAAAACTGTTTTTT.

This clone has more than one count but fewer than ten. The rearrangement joins TRBV19 to TRBJ1-4; D uncertain. CDR1 is LNHDA and CDR2 is SQIVND in the germline V gene (reference sequence). The CDR3 covers 15 residues. The V gene lost 5 bases and the J gene lost 13 bases, with 23 bases spanning the gap. CDR3 protein: CASSSIDNAAYRLFF. In nucleotides, the CDR3 is TGTGCCAGTAGTTCCATCGACAATGCCGCGTATCGACTGTTTTTT.

The V and J genes are TRBV9 and TRBJ2-3, with TRBD2 as a possible D gene (5 bases). Looked up from germline, CDR1 is SGDLS and CDR2 is YYNGEE. The CDR3 extends over 15 amino acids. Trimming took off 0 bases at V and 0 bases at J, with 8 bases between the two ends. CDR3 sequence (DNA): TGTGCCAGCAGCGTAGGAGGGTCTAGCACAGATACGCAGTATTTT. It specifies CASSVGGSSTDTQYF.

The V call is TRBV7-3, the J call TRBJ2-1; 7 positions agree with TRBD2. The junction had 7 bases not matched to a gene; V was cut back by 1 base and J by 4 bases. The CDR3 consists of 16 residues. The germline gives CDR1 SGHTA, CDR2 FQGTGA. The CDR3 DNA sequence: TGTGCCAGCAGCTTAATTACGGCTAGCGGTTACAATGAGCAGTTCTTC. Its translation: CASSLITASGYNEQFF.

The J gene is TRBJ1-2, the V gene TRBV6-1, with 8 bases lining up with TRBD1. This CDR3 spans 15 amino acids. Germline trimming cut 1 base from V and 8 bases from J; bases unmatched to any gene: 9. Germline CDR1 reads MNHNS; CDR2 reads SASEGT. CDR3 bases: TGTGCCAGCAGTGAAGACCCAGGGGGCTATCGAGGCTACACCTTC. Its translation is CASSEDPGGYRGYTF.

The J gene is TRBJ1-3, the V gene TRBV2, with 7 bases lining up with TRBD1. Germline-derived CDR1 and CDR2 are SNHLY and FYNNEI. Trimming took 6 bases from V and 2 from J; bases not matched to a gene: 4. The CDR3 totals 14 residues. CDR3 region: CASRETGPGNTIYF. DNA for the CDR3: TGTGCCAGCAGAGAGACAGGGCCTGGAAACACCATATATTTT.

The chain has TRBV10-3 and TRBJ1-2, with TRBD1 matching 7 bases. Germline loops: CDR1 ENHRY, CDR2 SYGVKD. The CDR3 length is 14 residues. V trimming: 4 bases; J trimming: 4 bases; junction bases outside the gene matches: 6. The CDR3 protein is CAISARQGTYGYTF. The CDR3 coding sequence is TGTGCCATCAGTGCTAGACAGGGCACCTATGGCTACACCTTC.

The chain links TRBV12-3 or TRBV12-4 to TRBJ1-2, with 9 nucleotides matching TRBD1. Losses at the gene ends were 5 bases for V and 4 bases for J; bases not matched to a gene: 2. The CDR3 totals 13 residues. CDR3 DNA sequence: TGTGCCAGCAGTACAGGGGGCGGCTATGGCTACACCTTC. It encodes CASSTGGGYGYTF.

The rearrangement joins TRBV3-1 (or the pseudogene TRBV3-2) to TRBJ1-1; TRBD1 matches at 8 bases. CDR1 is LGHDT and CDR2 is YNNKEL in the germline V gene (reference sequence). CDR3 size: 13 residues. Unmatched junction bases numbered 4, after V lost 5 bases and J lost 5 bases. The CDR3 is CASSMGQATEAFF. The DNA for the CDR3 is TGTGCCAGCAGCATGGGACAGGCTACTGAAGCTTTCTTT.

This chain links TRBV28 with TRBJ2-1, with TRBD2 as a possible D gene (6 bases). The CDR3 covers 14 residues. Trimming removed 2 bases at V and 6 bases at J, with 11 bases between. The germline V gene encodes CDR1 MDHEN and CDR2 SYDVKM. The CDR3 loop is CASSLHGSGNEQFF. In DNA form, the CDR3 reads TGTGCCAGCAGTTTACATGGTAGCGGCAATGAGCAGTTCTTC.

This clone was recorded once. The chain combines TRBV1 with TRBJ1-1; the table gives TRBD1 as D, unverified against the DNA. TRBV1 is a pseudogene locus. The CDR3 runs 16 residues. The CDR3 sequence: CTSSQDRDRFYTEAFF. CDR3 DNA: TGCACCAGCAGCCAAGATCGGGACAGGTTTTACACTGAAGCTTTCTTT.